This T cell receptor beta chain came from a study of cytomegalovirus exposure and HLA in healthy donors. About the research overall: Genetic ancestry analysis placed under 90% of the 398 donors that were genotyped in the Caucasian-associated cluster.

This CDR3 is 15 amino acids long. Germline V gene lookup returns CDR1 MNHEY and CDR2 SVGAGI. With 2 bases clipped from V and 6 bases from J, the junction kept 7 bases outside the gene matches. In the PCR, 60 Vbeta and 13 Jbeta primers were used. Here immunoSEQ multiplex PCR was the method, and the copy in TCRdb shows in-frame clones only, minus some. The sample shows 150,000 to 200,000 clones, about 81% of them seen only once. Sample: PBMCs. This clonotype was obtained from a woman aged 18-29 years in good health and CMV-seropositive. The J gene is TRBJ2-3, the V gene TRBV6-5, with 8 bases matching TRBD2. The CDR3 region has the DNA TGTGCCAGCAGTTACAGGGCGGGGGGCCGGGATACGCAGTATTTT. Protein: CASSYRAGGRDTQYF.